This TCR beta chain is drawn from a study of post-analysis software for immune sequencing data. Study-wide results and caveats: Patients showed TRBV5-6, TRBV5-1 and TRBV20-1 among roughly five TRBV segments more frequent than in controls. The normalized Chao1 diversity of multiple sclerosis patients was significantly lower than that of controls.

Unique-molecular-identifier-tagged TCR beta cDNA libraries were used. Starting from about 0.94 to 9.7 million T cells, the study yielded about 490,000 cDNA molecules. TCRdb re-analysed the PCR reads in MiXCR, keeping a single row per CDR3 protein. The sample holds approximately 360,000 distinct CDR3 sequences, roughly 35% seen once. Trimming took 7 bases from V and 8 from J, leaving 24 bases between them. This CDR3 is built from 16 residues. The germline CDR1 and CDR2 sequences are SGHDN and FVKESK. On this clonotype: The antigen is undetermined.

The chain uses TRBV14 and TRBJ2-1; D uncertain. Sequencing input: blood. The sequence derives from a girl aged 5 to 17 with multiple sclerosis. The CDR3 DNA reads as TGTGCCAGCAACCAGTGGACCTCCCCGTCGGTCTATGAGCAGTTCTTC. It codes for CASNQWTSPSVYEQFF. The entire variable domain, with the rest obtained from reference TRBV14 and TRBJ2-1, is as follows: EAGVTQFPSHSVIEKGQTVTLRCDPISGHDNLYWYRRVMGKEIKFLLHFVKESKQDESGMPNNRFLAERTGGTYSTLKVQPAELEDSGVYFCASNQWTSPSVYEQFFGPGTRLTVL.